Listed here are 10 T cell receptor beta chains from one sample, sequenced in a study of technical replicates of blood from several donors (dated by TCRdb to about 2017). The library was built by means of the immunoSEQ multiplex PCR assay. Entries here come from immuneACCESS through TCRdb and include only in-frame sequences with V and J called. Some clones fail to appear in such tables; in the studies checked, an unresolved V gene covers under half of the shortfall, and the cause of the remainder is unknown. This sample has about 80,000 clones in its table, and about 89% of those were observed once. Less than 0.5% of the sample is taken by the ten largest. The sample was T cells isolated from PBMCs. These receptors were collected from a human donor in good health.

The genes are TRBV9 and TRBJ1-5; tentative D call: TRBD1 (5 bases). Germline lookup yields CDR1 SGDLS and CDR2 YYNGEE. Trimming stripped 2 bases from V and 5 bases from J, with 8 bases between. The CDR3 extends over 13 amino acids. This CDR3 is CASSVDSDQPQHF. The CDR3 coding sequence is TGTGCCAGCAGCGTTGACAGCGATCAGCCCCAGCATTTT.

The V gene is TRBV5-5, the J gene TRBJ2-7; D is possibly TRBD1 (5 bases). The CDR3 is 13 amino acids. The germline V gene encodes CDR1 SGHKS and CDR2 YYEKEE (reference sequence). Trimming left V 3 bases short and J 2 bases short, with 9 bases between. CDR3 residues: CASSWTDTYEQYF. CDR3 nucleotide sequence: TGTGCCAGCAGCTGGACGGACACCTACGAGCAGTACTTC.

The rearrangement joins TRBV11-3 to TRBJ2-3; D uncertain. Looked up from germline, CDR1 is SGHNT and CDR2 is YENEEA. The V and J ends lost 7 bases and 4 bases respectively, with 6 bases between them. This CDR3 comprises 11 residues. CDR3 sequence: CASTRSDTQYF. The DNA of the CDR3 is TGTGCCAGCACCAGATCAGATACGCAGTATTTT.

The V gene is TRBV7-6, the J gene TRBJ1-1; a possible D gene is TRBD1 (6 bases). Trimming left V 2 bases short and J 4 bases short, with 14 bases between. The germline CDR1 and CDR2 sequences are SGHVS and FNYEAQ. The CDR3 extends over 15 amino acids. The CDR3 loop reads CASSLSRGGGTEAFF. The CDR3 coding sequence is TGTGCCAGCAGCTTAAGTAGGGGGGGAGGCACTGAAGCTTTCTTT.

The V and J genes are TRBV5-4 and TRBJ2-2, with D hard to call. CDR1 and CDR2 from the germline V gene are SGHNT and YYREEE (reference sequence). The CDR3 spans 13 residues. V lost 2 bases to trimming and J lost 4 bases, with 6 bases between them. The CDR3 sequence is CASSFQVTGELFF. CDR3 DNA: TGTGCCAGCAGCTTCCAGGTCACCGGGGAGCTGTTTTTT. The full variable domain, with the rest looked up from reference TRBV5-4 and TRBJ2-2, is ETGVTQSPTHLIKTRGQQVTLRCSSQSGHNTVSWYQQALGQGPQFIFQYYREEENGRGNFPPRFSGLQFPNYSSELNVNALELDDSALYLCASSFQVTGELFFGEGSRLTVL.

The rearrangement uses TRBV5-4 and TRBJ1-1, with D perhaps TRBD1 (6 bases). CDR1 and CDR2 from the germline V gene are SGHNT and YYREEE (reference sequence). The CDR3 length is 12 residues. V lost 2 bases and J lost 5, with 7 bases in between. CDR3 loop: CASSLQGTEAFF. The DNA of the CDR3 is TGTGCCAGCAGCTTACAGGGAACTGAAGCTTTCTTT.

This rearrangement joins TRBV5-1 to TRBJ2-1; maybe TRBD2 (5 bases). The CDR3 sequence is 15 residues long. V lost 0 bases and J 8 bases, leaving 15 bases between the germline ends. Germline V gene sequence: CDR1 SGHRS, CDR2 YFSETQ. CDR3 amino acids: CASSLASGFADEQFF. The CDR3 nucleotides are TGCGCCAGCAGCTTGGCCTCGGGATTTGCTGATGAGCAGTTCTTC.

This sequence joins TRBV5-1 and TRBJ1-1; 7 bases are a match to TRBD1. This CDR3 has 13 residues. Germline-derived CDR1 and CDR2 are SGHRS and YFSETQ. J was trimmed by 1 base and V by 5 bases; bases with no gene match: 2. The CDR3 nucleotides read TGCGCCAGCAGACAGGGGCCGAACACTGAAGCTTTCTTT. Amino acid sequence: CASRQGPNTEAFF.

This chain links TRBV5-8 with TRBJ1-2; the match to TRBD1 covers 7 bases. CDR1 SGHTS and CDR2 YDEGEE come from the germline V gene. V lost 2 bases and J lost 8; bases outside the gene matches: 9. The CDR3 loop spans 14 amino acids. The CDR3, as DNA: TGTGCCAGCAGCTTATATCTAGGGGGCAGAGGCTACACCTTC. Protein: CASSLYLGGRGYTF.

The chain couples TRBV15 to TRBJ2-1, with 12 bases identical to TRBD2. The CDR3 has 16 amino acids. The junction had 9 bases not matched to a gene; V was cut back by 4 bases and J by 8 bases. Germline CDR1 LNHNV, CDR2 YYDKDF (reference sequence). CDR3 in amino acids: CATSNKWTSGNYEQFF. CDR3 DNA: TGTGCCACCAGCAATAAATGGACTAGCGGGAACTATGAGCAGTTCTTC.